The following is a T cell receptor (beta chain) sequence with its context. The CDR3 extends over 17 amino acids. Per germline, CDR1 SGHTA and CDR2 FQGTGA. V shed 5 bases and J 7 bases; nucleotides not matched to a gene: 10. The record originates from a study of OX40 agonist ivuxolimab in advanced cancers. Some clones are missing from TCRdb's copy, which holds only in-frame ones; the method was immunoSEQ multiplex PCR. The sample yields approximately 62,000 clones, about 88% seen once. The specimen comprised CD4+ or CD8+ T cells sorted from blood, sampled in a trial of the OX40 agonist ivuxolimab. The TCR comes from an adult with an advanced solid tumor such as melanoma, head and neck, liver or kidney cancer. J is TRBJ2-1 and V is TRBV7-3; 14 positions agree with TRBD2. CDR3 residues: CASSMTPGLAGENEQFF. CDR3 DNA sequence: TGTGCCAGCAGCATGACTCCGGGACTAGCGGGAGAGAATGAGCAGTTCTTC. Full variable domain (rest looked up from reference TRBV7-3 and TRBJ2-1): GAGVSQTPSNKVTEKGKYVELRCDPISGHTALYWYRQSLGQGPEFLIYFQGTGAADDSGLPNDRFFAVRPEGSVSTLKIQRTERGDSAVYLCASSMTPGLAGENEQFFGPGTRLTVL.